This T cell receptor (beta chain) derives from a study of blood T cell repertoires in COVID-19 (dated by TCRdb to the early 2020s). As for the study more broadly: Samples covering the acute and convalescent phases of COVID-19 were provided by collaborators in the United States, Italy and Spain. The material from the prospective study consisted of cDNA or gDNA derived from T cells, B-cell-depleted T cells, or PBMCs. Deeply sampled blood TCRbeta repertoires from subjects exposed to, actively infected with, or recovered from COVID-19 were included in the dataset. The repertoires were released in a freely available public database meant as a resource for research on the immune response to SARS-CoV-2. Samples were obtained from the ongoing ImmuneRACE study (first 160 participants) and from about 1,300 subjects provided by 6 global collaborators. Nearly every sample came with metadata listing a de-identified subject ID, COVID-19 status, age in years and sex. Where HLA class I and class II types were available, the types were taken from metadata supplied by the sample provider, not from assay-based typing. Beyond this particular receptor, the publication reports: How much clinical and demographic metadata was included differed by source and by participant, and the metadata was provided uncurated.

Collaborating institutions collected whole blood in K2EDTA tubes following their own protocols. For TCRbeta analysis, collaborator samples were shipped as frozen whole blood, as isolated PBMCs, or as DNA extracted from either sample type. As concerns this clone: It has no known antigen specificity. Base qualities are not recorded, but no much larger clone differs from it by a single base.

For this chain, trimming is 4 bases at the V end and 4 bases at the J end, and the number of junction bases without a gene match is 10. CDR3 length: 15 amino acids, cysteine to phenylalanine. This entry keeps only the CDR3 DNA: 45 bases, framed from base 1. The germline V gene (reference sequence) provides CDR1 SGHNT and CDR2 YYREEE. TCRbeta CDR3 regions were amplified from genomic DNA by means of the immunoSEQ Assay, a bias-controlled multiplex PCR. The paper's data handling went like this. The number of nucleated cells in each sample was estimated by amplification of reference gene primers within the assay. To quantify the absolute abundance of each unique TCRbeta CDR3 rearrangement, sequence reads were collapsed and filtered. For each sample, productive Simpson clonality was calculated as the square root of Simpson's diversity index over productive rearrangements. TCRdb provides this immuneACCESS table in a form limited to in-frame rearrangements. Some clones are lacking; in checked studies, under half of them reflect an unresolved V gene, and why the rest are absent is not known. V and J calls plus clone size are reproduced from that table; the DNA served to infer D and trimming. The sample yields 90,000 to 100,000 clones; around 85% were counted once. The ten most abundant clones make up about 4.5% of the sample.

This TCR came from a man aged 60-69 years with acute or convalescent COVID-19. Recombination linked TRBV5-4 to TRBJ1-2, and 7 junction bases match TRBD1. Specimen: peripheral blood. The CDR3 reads CASSTPNDRAYGYTF. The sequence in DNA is TGTGCCAGCAGCACCCCCAACGACAGGGCCTATGGCTACACCTTC.